The 24 T cell receptor beta chains given below trace back to one sample, sequenced in a study of T cell repertoires in cytomegalovirus infection. From the reads, TCRdb called clonotypes with MiXCR, one entry per CDR3 protein. The sample lists some 600,000 distinct CDR3 sequences, 24% seen once, with 8% in the top ten. The specimen was CD8+ T cells from PBMCs. The receptors were gathered from a human donor in good health (CMV status not recorded). Some clones in this sample may be carry-over from other donors' samples.

There are many counts of this clonotype. One end of the junction is discordant with germline, which a read error may explain. The J gene is TRBJ2-1, the V gene TRBV5-1, with unresolved D. The CDR3 covers 13 residues. The germline V gene has CDR1 SGHRS and CDR2 YFSETQ. CDR3 nucleotides: TGTGCCAGCAGTTTTTATTCGTACAATGAGCAGTTCTTC. The encoded protein is CASSFYSYNEQFF.

This clonotype was counted between two and nine times. The chain joins TRBV5-6 to TRBJ2-2; D call uncertain. The CDR3 length is 16 residues. Trimming left V 0 bases short and J 0 bases short, with 9 bases between. Germline V gene sequence: CDR1 SGHDT, CDR2 YYEEEE. The CDR3 nucleotides are TGTGCCAGCAGCTTGGCCAGGCAGGCGAACACCGGGGAGCTGTTTTTT. It translates to CASSLARQANTGELFF.

The genes are TRBV6-2 or TRBV6-3 and TRBJ1-1; D not certain. The CDR3 loop spans 14 amino acids. In germline, CDR1 is MNHEY, CDR2 SVGEGT. The V and J ends lost 0 bases and 7 bases respectively, with 12 bases between them. The CDR3 is CASSYSWTEIEAFF. DNA for the CDR3: TGTGCCAGCAGTTACTCCTGGACGGAAATTGAAGCTTTCTTT.

This clonotype came up many times. In DNA, the CDR3 is TGTGCCAGCAGCTTGGGCGCACGAAACACCATATATTTT. Translated: CASSLGARNTIYF. The J gene is TRBJ1-3, the V gene TRBV7-9; D gene uncertain. CDR1 is SEHNR, CDR2 FQNEAQ, per germline (reference sequence). V was shortened by 3 bases and J by 5 bases, with 8 bases between the two germline ends. This CDR3 contains 13 residues.

The table lists this clonotype with a few counts. The chain joins TRBV7-9 to TRBJ2-1, with D possibly being TRBD1 (6 bases). V was cut by 7 bases and J by 2 bases, with 15 bases left in between. Per the germline V gene, CDR1 is SEHNR and CDR2 is FQNEAQ (reference sequence). The CDR3 contains 15 residues. Here the CDR3 reads CASTMVEGAYNEQFF. In DNA, the CDR3 is TGTGCCAGCACCATGGTAGAGGGGGCCTACAATGAGCAGTTCTTC.

The chain has TRBV14 and TRBJ2-3; TRBD2 matches at 9 bases. The CDR3 length is 16 residues. Looked up from germline, CDR1 is SGHDN and CDR2 is FVKESK. V lost 1 base and J lost 4; bases outside the gene matches: 6. CDR3 nucleotide sequence: TGTGCCAGCAGCCAAGTTGATAGCGGGGGCGCAGATACGCAGTATTTT. Its protein is CASSQVDSGGADTQYF.

This clonotype was found a few times. V usage is TRBV11-2 and J usage is TRBJ2-5; the D gene is possibly TRBD2 (6 bases). The CDR3 length is 14 residues. CDR1 is SGHAT, CDR2 FQNNGV, per germline. V dropped 1 base and J dropped 5 bases, with 11 bases sitting between them. The CDR3 bases are TGTGCCAGCAGCTTAGCACTAGCTGCGGAGACCCAGTACTTC. This gives the protein CASSLALAAETQYF.

This clonotype was recorded at least ten times. The rearrangement joins TRBV25-1 to TRBJ2-1, with D perhaps TRBD1 (5 bases). With 8 bases removed from V and 0 bases from J, the gap between germline ends came to 11 bases. Germline CDR1 MGHDK, CDR2 SYGVNS. The CDR3 has 14 amino acids. In DNA, the CDR3 is TGTGCCAGCGGGCAGGGAAGCTCCTACAATGAGCAGTTCTTC. It specifies CASGQGSSYNEQFF.

This clonotype appeared a few times. The gene calls are TRBV5-6 and TRBJ2-5, with D possibly being TRBD2 (6 bases). Between the trimmed V and J ends, which lost 3 bases and 0 bases, there was a span of 12 bases. Per germline, CDR1 SGHDT and CDR2 YYEEEE. This CDR3 comprises 15 residues. The CDR3, as DNA: TGTGCCAGCAGCTCTGGCGGGGTGTACCAAGAGACCCAGTACTTC. Translating gives CASSSGGVYQETQYF.

V usage is TRBV6-5 and J usage is TRBJ1-2; 8 bases map to TRBD1. V lost 6 bases and J lost 6; bases outside the gene matches: 9. The CDR3 has 14 amino acids. The germline gives CDR1 MNHEY, CDR2 SVGAGI. The CDR3 nucleotides read TGTGCCAGCAGCATTGCGACAGGGGAGCATGGCTACACCTTC. It is translated as CASSIATGEHGYTF.

This chain's CDR3 is CASSPSTGSHLKDTQYF. The CDR3 DNA sequence: TGTGCCAGCAGCCCCTCGACAGGGTCCCATCTCAAGGATACGCAGTATTTT. The chain couples TRBV7-2 to TRBJ2-3; 7 nucleotides align to TRBD1. Germline CDR1 reads SGHTA; CDR2 reads FQGNSA. The trim removed 5 bases at V and 6 bases at J, leaving 17 bases unmatched. The CDR3 is 17 amino acids.

The chain links TRBV2 to TRBJ1-1, with unresolved D. The CDR3 has 12 amino acids. CDR1 is SNHLY, CDR2 FYNNEI, per germline. V lost 8 bases and J 4 bases, leaving 11 bases between the germline ends. The CDR3 coding sequence is TGTGCCAGCCTGGAAAGACTCACTGAAGCTTTCTTT. As protein: CASLERLTEAFF.

In this sample, this clonotype turned up a few times. In DNA, the CDR3 is TGCGCCAGCAGCCCGCTGGAGACAGGGGGCGTCTTCACTGAAGCTTTCTTT. Translated, it gives CASSPLETGGVFTEAFF. The chain joins TRBV5-1 to TRBJ1-1; TRBD1 matches at 10 bases. CDR3 length: 17 residues. V lost 4 bases and J lost 4; bases outside the gene matches: 13. CDR1 is SGHRS and CDR2 is YFSETQ in the germline V gene.

This clonotype was detected only a few times. The chain combines TRBV27 with TRBJ2-1; TRBD1 agrees at 8 bases. The CDR3 loop spans 12 amino acids. Germline V gene lookup returns CDR1 MNHEY and CDR2 SMNVEV (reference sequence). The junction had 5 bases not matched to a gene; V was cut back by 11 bases and J by 5 bases. In DNA form, the CDR3 reads TGTGCCGCCCGACAGGGGCACAATGAGCAGTTCTTC. Translation: CAARQGHNEQFF.

A note on this clonotype: At one boundary the junction diverges from the germline segment, which might be a read error. The genes are TRBV6-5 and TRBJ1-2; the match to TRBD1 covers 8 bases. The CDR3 consists of 14 residues. Germline V gene lookup returns CDR1 MNHEY and CDR2 SVGAGI. CDR3 sequence (DNA): TGTGCCAGCAGTCCCCAGGGGGCTAACCATGGCTACACCTTC. It specifies CASSPQGANHGYTF.

This clonotype was counted a few times. The J gene is TRBJ2-4, the V gene TRBV20-1, with D perhaps TRBD2 (6 bases). Germline assignment: CDR1 DFQATT and CDR2 SNEGSKA (reference sequence). This CDR3 region has 14 residues. Trimming removed 0 bases at V and 4 bases at J, with 10 bases between. CDR3 coding DNA: TGCAGTGCTAGAGATCCGGACTATAAAAACATTCAGTACTTC. This gives the protein CSARDPDYKNIQYF.

The V and J genes are TRBV23-1 and TRBJ1-1; D gene ambiguous. TRBV23-1 is annotated as an ORF whose role is uncertain. This CDR3 has 14 residues. V shed 6 bases and J shed 4 bases, with 15 bases lying between them. CDR3 DNA: TGCGCCAGCAGCCGCCCTAGGCATACCACTGAAGCTTTCTTT. Its protein product is CASSRPRHTTEAFF.

V is TRBV29-1 and J is TRBJ1-2; no reliable D call. The germline V and J ends were trimmed by 3 bases and 4 bases, with 12 bases remaining between them. The CDR3 has 13 amino acids. CDR1 SQVTM and CDR2 ANQGSEA come from the germline V gene. CDR3 sequence reads: CSVEKGDSYGYTF. The CDR3 DNA is TGCAGCGTTGAGAAGGGAGATAGCTATGGCTACACCTTC.

This clonotype was picked up many times. The V and J genes are TRBV6-5 and TRBJ2-5; D gene ambiguous. Trimming removed 0 bases at V and 2 bases at J, with 10 bases between. The CDR3 extends over 15 amino acids. Germline CDR1 reads MNHEY; CDR2 reads SVGAGI. The CDR3 sequence: CASSYSPGRQETQYF. CDR3 bases: TGTGCCAGCAGTTACTCCCCCGGCAGGCAAGAGACCCAGTACTTC.

The chain carries TRBV12-3 or TRBV12-4 and TRBJ2-5; 8 bases fit TRBD1. The CDR3 sequence is 20 residues long. The ends lost 0 bases at V and 2 bases at J; junction bases unmatched: 17. The CDR3 is CASSLAWTGMIPREQETQYF. CDR3 nucleotide sequence: TGTGCCAGCAGTTTAGCCTGGACAGGGATGATCCCCCGGGAACAAGAGACCCAGTACTTC.

As to this clonotype: One end of the junction is discordant with germline, which a read error may explain. The rearrangement uses TRBV14 and TRBJ2-7, with 11 bases that match TRBD1. Germline V lookup: CDR1 SGHDN, CDR2 FVKESK. The CDR3 covers 14 residues. CDR3 coding DNA: TGTACCAGCAGCTCCGGGACAGGGGGATACGAGCAGTACTTC. Translation: CTSSSGTGGYEQYF.

This clonotype appeared many times. This chain links TRBV7-8 with TRBJ2-3; possibly TRBD2 for D (7 bases). With 5 bases removed from V and 3 bases from J, the gap between germline ends came to 15 bases. The V gene's germline CDR1 is SGHVS and CDR2 FQNEAQ. The CDR3 is 15 amino acids. The CDR3 sequence: CASSPLGGATDTQYF. CDR3 nucleotides: TGTGCCAGCAGCCCCTTAGGGGGGGCGACAGATACGCAGTATTTT.

The chain couples TRBV2 to TRBJ1-2, with D unresolved. The CDR3 sequence is 12 residues long. Germline V lookup: CDR1 SNHLY, CDR2 FYNNEI. The V gene lost 3 bases and the J gene lost 5 bases, with 7 bases spanning the gap. The CDR3 loop reads CASSENAYGYTF. The CDR3 nucleotides are TGTGCCAGCAGTGAGAATGCTTATGGCTACACCTTC.

This clonotype turned up a few times. The CDR3 nucleotides read TGTGCCAGCAGTGACCCGGATCTAGCGGGGCGGACCCAGTACTTC. Protein sequence: CASSDPDLAGRTQYF. This chain links TRBV6-2 or TRBV6-3 with TRBJ2-5; the match to TRBD2 covers 9 bases. Germline V gives CDR1 MNHEY, CDR2 SVGEGT. V lost 5 bases and J lost 7; bases outside the gene matches: 11. The CDR3 runs 15 residues.